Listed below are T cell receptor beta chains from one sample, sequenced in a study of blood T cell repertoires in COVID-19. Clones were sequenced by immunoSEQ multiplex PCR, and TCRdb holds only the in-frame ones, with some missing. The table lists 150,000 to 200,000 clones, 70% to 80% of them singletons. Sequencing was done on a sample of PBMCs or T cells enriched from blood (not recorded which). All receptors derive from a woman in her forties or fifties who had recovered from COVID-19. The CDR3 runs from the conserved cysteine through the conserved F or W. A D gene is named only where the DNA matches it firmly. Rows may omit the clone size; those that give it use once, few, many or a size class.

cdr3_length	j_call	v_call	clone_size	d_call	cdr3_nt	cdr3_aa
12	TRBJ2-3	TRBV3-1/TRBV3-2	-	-	TGTGCCAGCAGCGGAGGTCCAGATACGCAGTATTTT	CASSGGPDTQYF
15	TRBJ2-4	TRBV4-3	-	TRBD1	TGCGCCAGCAGCCAAGGGTCAGGGGGCCAAAACATTCAGTACTTC	CASSQGSGGQNIQYF
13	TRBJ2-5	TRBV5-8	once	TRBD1	TGTGCCAGCAGCCAGACAGGGAGAGGACTCCAGTACTTC	CASSQTGRGLQYF
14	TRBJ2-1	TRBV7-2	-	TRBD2	TGTGCCAGCAGCTCTAGCGGGAGGGCCGGGAAGCAGTTCTTC	CASSSSGRAGKQFF
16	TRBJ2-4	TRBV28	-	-	TGTGCCAGCAGTTTATCGATTCTACTAGCCAAAAACATTCAGTACTTC	CASSLSILLAKNIQYF
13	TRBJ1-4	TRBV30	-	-	TGTGCCTGGAGGCCCCAGGGAAGTGAAAAACTGTTTTTT	CAWRPQGSEKLFF
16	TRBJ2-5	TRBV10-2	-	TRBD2	TGCGCCAGCAGTGATGGGGCTAGCGGGAACCAAGAGACCCAGTACTTC	CASSDGASGNQETQYF
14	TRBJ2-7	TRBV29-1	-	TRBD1	TGCAGCGTTAACAAACAGGGGGGATACTACGAGCAGTACTTC	CSVNKQGGYYEQYF
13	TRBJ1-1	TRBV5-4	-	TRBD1	TGTGCCAGCAGCTGGGACAGGAACACTGAAGCTTTCTTT	CASSWDRNTEAFF
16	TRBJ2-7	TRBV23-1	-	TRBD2	TGCGCCAGAAATAGTGAGCGCGGTAGCGGGAGGCACGAGCAGTACTTC	CARNSERGSGRHEQYF
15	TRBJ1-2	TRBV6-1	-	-	TGTGCCAGCAGTGAACGCCAATCGCGTAACTATGGCTACACCTTC	CASSERQSRNYGYTF
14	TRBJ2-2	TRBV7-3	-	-	TGTGCCAGCAGCTTTAGCGGGAACACCGGGGAGCTGTTTTTT	CASSFSGNTGELFF
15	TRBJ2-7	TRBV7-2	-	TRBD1	TGTGCCAGCAGCTTAGAGGGACAGCCTTACTACGAGCAGTACTTC	CASSLEGQPYYEQYF
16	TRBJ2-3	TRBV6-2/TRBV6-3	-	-	TGTGCCAGCAGTTACCCCGGGACACCCAGCACAGATACGCAGTATTTT	CASSYPGTPSTDTQYF
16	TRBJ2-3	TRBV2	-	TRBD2	TGTGCCAGCAGGCGGGGAGGGGTGGGCTACACAGATACGCAGTATTTT	CASRRGGVGYTDTQYF
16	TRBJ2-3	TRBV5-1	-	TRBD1	TGCGCCAGCAGCTTCCGGCAGGGGGCGGGCACAGATACGCAGTATTTT	CASSFRQGAGTDTQYF
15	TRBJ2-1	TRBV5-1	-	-	TGCGCCAGCAGCTTGACAGGGCAGGGAGGGAATGAGCAGTTCTTC	CASSLTGQGGNEQFF
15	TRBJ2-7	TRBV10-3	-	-	TGTGCCATCAGTGGAGCAGGGGGAGGCTCCTACGAGCAGTACTTC	CAISGAGGGSYEQYF
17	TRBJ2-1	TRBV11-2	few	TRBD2	TGTGCCAGCAGCTCCTCAGTGACTAGCGGGACCTACAATGAGCAGTTCTTC	CASSSSVTSGTYNEQFF
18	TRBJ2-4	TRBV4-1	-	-	TGCGCCAGCAGCCAAGAGTTGGAGCGGAGCCTAGCCAAAAACATTCAGTACTTC	CASSQELERSLAKNIQYF
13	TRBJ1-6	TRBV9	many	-	TGTGCCAGCAGCCCTGGACATTCTTCACCCCTCCACTTT	CASSPGHSSPLHF
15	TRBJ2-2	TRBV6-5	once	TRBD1	TGTGCCAGCAGCAGGGGCAGGGGGCACACCGGGGAGCTGTTTTTT	CASSRGRGHTGELFF
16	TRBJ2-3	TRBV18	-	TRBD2	TGTGCCAGCTCACCACAGGGAACTAGCGGCACAGATACGCAGTATTTT	CASSPQGTSGTDTQYF
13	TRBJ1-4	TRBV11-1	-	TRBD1	TGTGCCAGCAGCACCCGGACAGGTGAAAAACTGTTTTTT	CASSTRTGEKLFF
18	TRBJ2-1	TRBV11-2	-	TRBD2	TGTGCCAGCAGCTTAGGTCCGGGCGGGAGGCCCTCCTACAATGAGCAGTTCTTC	CASSLGPGGRPSYNEQFF